The source of this TCR beta chain is a study of blood T cell repertoires in COVID-19. Turning to the study itself: Samples representing acute and convalescent COVID-19 were sourced from the United States, Italy and Spain. PBMCs, B-cell-depleted T cells, or T cells provided the cDNA or gDNA that made up the material.

In the study's own analysis: Reference gene primers were amplified, and this amplification served to estimate nucleated cell counts. Profiling relied on immunoSEQ multiplex PCR, and the TCRdb table lists in-frame clones only, not all of them. V and J calls and clone size are those listed in that table; D and trimming were worked out from the DNA. The data contain some 98,000 clones, roughly 80% of them singletons. In germline, CDR1 is SGHTA, CDR2 FQGNSA. Losses at the gene ends were 6 bases for V and 1 base for J; bases not matched to a gene: 4. The CDR3 spans 14 residues. The TCR comes from a man aged 65 to 79 with active or convalescent COVID-19. Sequences were obtained from peripheral blood. The genes are TRBV7-2 and TRBJ2-3; TRBD2 agrees at 7 bases. The CDR3 DNA sequence: TGTGCCAGCAGAAGGGCGGGGGGCACAGATACGCAGTATTTT. Protein sequence: CASRRAGGTDTQYF.